The rows below give T cell receptor beta chains drawn from one sample of a study of T cell responses to AZD1222 COVID-19 vaccine. Some clones are missing from TCRdb's copy, which holds only in-frame ones; the method was immunoSEQ multiplex PCR. Here the sample spans about 72,000 clones, roughly 87% being singletons. The sample in question was peripheral blood, obtained on day 0 of AZD1222 vaccination. The receptor set was obtained from an adult in good health. The CDR3 runs from the conserved cysteine through the conserved F or W. Each record gives: J gene, V gene, clone size, D gene, CDR3 protein, CDR3 DNA. D genes are given only for firm matches. Not every row has a clone size; where given, it reads once, few, many or a size class.

>TRBJ1-2|TRBV7-3|NA|NA
CASSLSSSGGYTF
TGTGCCAGCAGCTTAAGCAGCTCAGGTGGCTACACCTTC
>TRBJ2-6|TRBV15|NA|NA
CATSSGTTGANVLTF
TGTGCCACCAGCAGTGGGACAACTGGGGCCAACGTCCTGACTTTC
>TRBJ1-2|TRBV5-5|NA|NA
CASSETGIYGYTF
TGTGCCAGCAGCGAGACGGGGATCTATGGCTACACCTTC
>TRBJ2-3|TRBV6-5|NA|NA
CASSTRGDTDTQYF
TGTGCCAGCAGTACCCGGGGAGACACAGATACGCAGTATTTT
>TRBJ1-4|TRBV7-2|NA|NA
CASSVERGGGEKLFF
TGTGCCAGCAGCGTCGAGAGGGGAGGGGGTGAAAAACTGTTTTTT
>TRBJ2-7|TRBV7-2|NA|NA
CASSLDRGSSYEQYF
TGTGCCAGCAGCTTAGACCGGGGGAGCTCCTACGAGCAGTACTTC
>TRBJ1-2|TRBV19|once|NA
CASSSTGVWYGYTF
TGTGCCAGTAGTTCGACAGGCGTTTGGTATGGCTACACCTTC
>TRBJ2-5|TRBV11-2|NA|NA
CASSLESGGYETQYF
TGTGCCAGCAGCTTAGAATCGGGGGGCTATGAGACCCAGTACTTC
>TRBJ2-1|TRBV6-5|NA|TRBD2
CASTILAGGSEQFF
TGTGCCAGCACCATACTAGCGGGGGGGTCGGAGCAGTTCTTC
>TRBJ2-5|TRBV9|NA|TRBD2
CASSFPGGPAQETQYF
TGTGCCAGCAGCTTCCCGGGGGGACCGGCCCAAGAGACCCAGTACTTC
>TRBJ1-4|TRBV5-6|NA|NA
CASSPGRVAEKLFF
TGTGCCAGCAGCCCCGGCAGGGTGGCCGAAAAACTGTTTTTT
>TRBJ2-7|TRBV7-9|once|NA
CASSPGSIYEQYF
TGTGCCAGCAGCCCAGGATCAATTTACGAGCAGTACTTC
>TRBJ2-7|TRBV7-9|NA|NA
CASRLGSSYEQYF
TGTGCCAGCAGACTAGGGAGCTCCTACGAGCAGTACTTC
>TRBJ2-3|TRBV6-1|NA|TRBD2
CASSVRGGVATDTQYF
TGTGCCAGCAGTGTTCGGGGGGGCGTAGCCACAGATACGCAGTATTTT
>TRBJ1-2|TRBV28|NA|NA
CASTQGSYGYTF
TGTGCCAGCACTCAGGGGTCCTATGGCTACACCTTC
>TRBJ2-4|TRBV28|NA|NA
CASSLRGNTRGNIQYF
TGTGCCAGCAGTTTAAGGGGGAATACCCGTGGGAACATTCAGTACTTC
>TRBJ2-2|TRBV3-1/TRBV3-2|NA|NA
CASSQGTAVGELFF
TGTGCCAGCAGCCAAGGAACAGCGGTCGGGGAGCTGTTTTTT
>TRBJ1-1|TRBV28|once|NA
CASRGSGVKVAFF
TGTGCCAGCAGGGGCTCGGGGGTGAAAGTAGCTTTCTTT
>TRBJ1-5|TRBV21-1|NA|NA
CASSKVHRGRQPQHF
TGTGCCAGCAGCAAAGTCCACAGGGGGCGACAGCCCCAGCATTTT
>TRBJ2-7|TRBV7-9|NA|NA
CASSLGLRAPIYEQYF
TGTGCCAGCAGCTTAGGTTTAAGGGCTCCAATCTACGAGCAGTACTTC
>TRBJ2-2|TRBV19|NA|TRBD1
CASSPTVGQAGGELFF
TGTGCCAGTAGCCCAACAGTAGGACAGGCCGGCGGGGAGCTGTTTTTT
>TRBJ1-2|TRBV5-6|NA|NA
CASSLAAGRNGYTF
TGTGCCAGCAGCTTGGCCGCAGGTCGGAATGGCTACACCTTC
>TRBJ1-1|TRBV6-1|NA|TRBD1
CASSDDRAEAFF
TGTGCCAGCAGTGACGACAGGGCTGAAGCTTTCTTT
>TRBJ2-1|TRBV30|few|NA
CAWKARGTPRNNEQFF
TGTGCCTGGAAAGCAAGGGGGACCCCCCGGAACAATGAGCAGTTCTTC
>TRBJ1-2|TRBV30|NA|NA
CAWSPWPPNGYTF
TGTGCCTGGAGTCCATGGCCCCCGAATGGCTACACCTTC
>TRBJ2-1|TRBV11-3|NA|TRBD1
CASSLGTGGYNEQFF
TGTGCCAGCAGCTTAGGGACAGGGGGCTACAATGAGCAGTTCTTC
>TRBJ2-3|TRBV9|NA|NA
CASSFGITGLITDTQYF
TGTGCCAGCAGCTTCGGAATCACGGGACTGATCACAGATACGCAGTATTTT
>TRBJ1-2|TRBV5-5|NA|NA
CASSLVGLTNYGYTF
TGTGCCAGCAGCTTGGTGGGGTTAACTAACTATGGCTACACCTTC
>TRBJ1-2|TRBV19|NA|NA
CASSTPGTFGYTF
TGTGCCAGTAGTACCCCGGGGACCTTCGGCTACACCTTC
>TRBJ2-1|TRBV7-2|NA|TRBD1
CASEGAQSYNEQFF
TGTGCCAGCGAGGGGGCTCAATCCTACAATGAGCAGTTCTTC
>TRBJ2-2|TRBV3-1/TRBV3-2|NA|NA
CASSQANTGELFF
TGTGCCAGCAGCCAAGCGAACACCGGGGAGCTGTTTTTT
>TRBJ1-2|TRBV10-3|NA|NA
CAISVLPNYGYTF
TGTGCCATCAGTGTTCTCCCTAACTATGGCTACACCTTC
>TRBJ1-3|TRBV9|NA|NA
CASSVVTAGNTIYF
TGTGCCAGCAGCGTAGTGACAGCTGGAAACACCATATATTTT
>TRBJ1-1|TRBV3-1/TRBV3-2|few|NA
CASSQGDWGGAFF
TGTGCCAGCAGCCAAGGGGACTGGGGTGGAGCTTTCTTT
>TRBJ2-7|TRBV10-1|NA|NA
CASSEELGTESYEQYF
TGCGCCAGCAGTGAGGAGCTTGGGACGGAATCCTACGAGCAGTACTTC
>TRBJ1-2|TRBV11-2|NA|NA
CASSAQGGIYGYTF
TGTGCCAGCAGCGCCCAAGGGGGAATCTATGGCTACACCTTC
>TRBJ1-5|TRBV19|NA|NA
CASSADREYQPQHF
TGTGCCAGTAGTGCCGACAGAGAGTATCAGCCCCAGCATTTT
>TRBJ2-7|TRBV3-1/TRBV3-2|once|NA
CASSQGDTGPYEQYF
TGTGCCAGCAGCCAAGGGGACACAGGGCCCTACGAGCAGTACTTC
>TRBJ1-1|TRBV2|NA|TRBD1
CASRERTGNSEAFF
TGTGCCAGCAGGGAAAGGACAGGTAACTCTGAAGCTTTCTTT
>TRBJ1-1|TRBV11-2|NA|TRBD1
CASSPVTGVPEAFF
TGTGCCAGCAGCCCCGTTACAGGGGTCCCTGAAGCTTTCTTT
>TRBJ2-1|TRBV24-1|NA|NA
CATRGNRGGYNEQFF
TGTGCCACCCGTGGGAACAGGGGGGGCTACAATGAGCAGTTCTTC
>TRBJ1-5|TRBV7-9|NA|NA
CASSSTENQPQHF
TGTGCCAGCAGCTCGACTGAGAACCAGCCCCAGCATTTT
>TRBJ1-2|TRBV5-1|once|NA
CASSLAVGDYGYTF
TGCGCCAGCAGCTTGGCAGTAGGTGACTATGGCTACACCTTC
>TRBJ2-3|TRBV5-1|NA|TRBD2
CASSLSGLVSTDTQYF
TGCGCCAGCAGCTTGTCGGGACTAGTTAGCACAGATACGCAGTATTTT
>TRBJ2-2|TRBV28|NA|NA
CASSLSLFRGLDGNTGELFF
TGTGCCAGCAGTTTGTCTCTTTTCCGGGGCCTAGATGGGAACACCGGGGAGCTGTTTTTT
>TRBJ1-1|TRBV7-3|NA|NA
CASSFQEGAEAFF
TGTGCCAGCAGCTTTCAGGAAGGCGCTGAAGCTTTCTTT
>TRBJ2-2|TRBV6-2/TRBV6-3|NA|TRBD2
CASGPQRGGTGELFF
TGTGCCAGCGGCCCCCAGCGGGGGGGCACCGGGGAGCTGTTTTTT
>TRBJ2-6|TRBV5-1|once|NA
CASSLAGTISGANVLTF
TGCGCCAGCAGCTTGGCAGGAACTATCTCTGGGGCCAACGTCCTGACTTTC
>TRBJ1-6|TRBV3-1/TRBV3-2|NA|NA
CASSPRMRQNNSPLHF
TGTGCCAGCAGCCCCCGCATGCGGCAGAATAATTCACCCCTCCACTTT
>TRBJ1-5|TRBV6-5|NA|NA
CASSYGPYTQPQHF
TGTGCCAGCAGTTACGGGCCTTACACTCAGCCCCAGCATTTT